What follows are 27 T cell receptor beta chains derived from one specimen sequenced in a study of monozygotic twins with inflammatory bowel disease. TCRdb reprocessed the 5' RACE reads, with one entry per CDR3 protein and no DNA. This sample's clone table lists some 300,000 distinct CDR3 sequences. Sample: blood. The receptors derive from a human donor with ulcerative colitis or Crohn's disease, or a healthy co-twin of an affected twin (not recorded which).

V is TRBV7-2 and J is TRBJ1-6; TCRdb calls TRBD1, which cannot be checked without DNA. The CDR3 is 19 amino acids. Germline CDR1 reads SGHTA; CDR2 reads FQGNSA. This CDR3 is CASSLAGHFSSSYNSPLHF.

This CDR3 reads CSPDSSGGVTDTQYF. The rearrangement links TRBV20-1 to TRBJ2-3; TCRdb calls TRBD2, which cannot be checked without DNA. Germline V CDR1 and CDR2: DFQATT, SNEGSKA (reference sequence). The CDR3 totals 15 residues.

The rearrangement links TRBV6-1 to TRBJ2-3; the TCRdb D gene call, TRBD1, has no DNA to confirm it. Germline values: CDR1 MNHNS, CDR2 SASEGT. There are 14 residues in the CDR3. Here the CDR3 reads CASKAGVSTDTQYF.

The J gene is TRBJ2-6, the V gene TRBV7-6; with no DNA, the TCRdb D assignment of TRBD1 cannot be verified. The CDR3 runs to 17 residues. The germline V gene has CDR1 SGHVS and CDR2 FNYEAQ. The CDR3: CASSLFEGATGANVLTF.

V gene TRBV12-3 or TRBV12-4 combines with J gene TRBJ2-3; absent DNA, TCRdb's TRBD1 call cannot be checked. The CDR3 is 15 amino acids. The CDR3 region is CASSPDRGRTDTQYF.

This chain connects TRBV7-2 to TRBJ1-6. Germline V gene lookup returns CDR1 SGHTA and CDR2 FQGNSA. The CDR3 has 16 amino acids. CDR3 in amino acids: CASSSMGSTGNSPLHF.

The chain recombines TRBV29-1 with TRBJ2-7. Germline lookup yields CDR1 SQVTM and CDR2 ANQGSEA. The CDR3 totals 13 residues. CDR3 loop: CSAFGDGSYEQYF.

The V gene is TRBV29-1, the J gene TRBJ1-3. CDR1 and CDR2 (germline): SQVTM, ANQGSEA. CDR3 length equals 13 residues. The CDR3 is CSVEGQGGNTIYF. Using reference TRBV29-1 and TRBJ1-3 for the parts outside the CDR3, the full variable domain is SAVISQKPSRDICQRGTSLTIQCQVDSQVTMMFWYRQQPGQSLTLIATANQGSEATYESGFVIDKFPISRPNLTFSTLTVSNMSPEDSSIYLCSVEGQGGNTIYFGEGSWLTVV.

V is TRBV5-4 and J is TRBJ2-1; TCRdb indicates TRBD1, and absent DNA this call remains unverified. Germline V gives CDR1 SGHNT, CDR2 YYREEE (reference sequence). The CDR3 totals 15 residues. CDR3 residues: CASSLFSGRLDEQFF.

V is TRBV5-1 and J is TRBJ1-3; the D call of TRBD1 rests on TCRdb alone, since no DNA is present to check it. Germline V gives CDR1 SGHRS, CDR2 YFSETQ. This CDR3 spans 14 amino acids. The CDR3 here is CASSSQGWIDTIYF.

The V call is TRBV10-1, the J call TRBJ2-7; TCRdb calls TRBD1, which cannot be checked without DNA. This CDR3 is 14 amino acids long. Germline loops: CDR1 WNHNN, CDR2 SYGVQD (reference sequence). The CDR3 loop reads CASSPGGRLSEQYF.

The rearrangement joins TRBV20-1 to TRBJ2-5. Germline V gene sequence: CDR1 DFQATT, CDR2 SNEGSKA (reference sequence). The CDR3 extends over 14 amino acids. The CDR3 sequence is CSASDDGFQETQYF.

The chain combines TRBV20-1 with TRBJ2-1; as DNA is missing, the TRBD1 call by TCRdb cannot be tested. The germline V gene has CDR1 DFQATT and CDR2 SNEGSKA (reference sequence). The length of the CDR3 is 14 residues. The CDR3 sequence: CSARDFQGRNEQFF.

The genes are TRBV7-2 and TRBJ1-4. This CDR3 contains 17 residues. Germline V lookup: CDR1 SGHTA, CDR2 FQGNSA. CDR3 residues: CASSLAPTGSESEKLFF.

V usage is TRBV12-3 or TRBV12-4 and J usage is TRBJ2-5. The length of the CDR3 is 12 residues. CDR3 protein: CASRRTSSTQYF.

The chain links TRBV25-1 to TRBJ2-2; no DNA is available, so the TRBD1 call from TCRdb remains unchecked. Germline V gives CDR1 MGHDK, CDR2 SYGVNS. The CDR3 consists of 18 residues. The CDR3 is CASSEVPDGQANTGELFF.

The V call is TRBV5-1, the J call TRBJ2-2. The CDR3 has 15 amino acids. The germline V gene has CDR1 SGHRS and CDR2 YFSETQ. CDR3 in amino acids: CASSLAQVHTGELFF.

The chain has TRBV27 and TRBJ2-3; TCRdb reports TRBD2, a call that lacks DNA to check it against. This CDR3 has 17 residues. The germline V gene has CDR1 MNHEY and CDR2 SMNVEV (reference sequence). The CDR3 spells CASSPHLAGPSTDTQYF.

The chain has TRBV19 and TRBJ2-7; TCRdb gives TRBD1 as the D gene, but with no DNA this cannot be confirmed. This CDR3 has 14 residues. Germline CDR1 reads LNHDA; CDR2 reads SQIVND (reference sequence). The CDR3 here is CASTRWTGDYEQYF.

The chain combines TRBV7-9 with TRBJ1-1; the TRBD1 assignment by TCRdb is unverifiable without DNA. The CDR3 sequence is 15 residues long. From germline, CDR1 is SEHNR and CDR2 FQNEAQ (reference sequence). The CDR3: CASSSGQGGFTEAFF.

This chain joins TRBV7-2 and TRBJ1-5; TCRdb returns TRBD1, unconfirmable since there is no DNA. The CDR3 loop spans 15 amino acids. Per the germline V gene, CDR1 is SGHTA and CDR2 is FQGNSA. The chain's CDR3 is CASSLVGPRFQPQHF.

The chain links TRBV15 to TRBJ2-2; without DNA, the TCRdb call of TRBD1 cannot be checked. Germline V CDR1 and CDR2: LNHNV, YYDKDF (reference sequence). The CDR3 runs 15 residues. CDR3: CATQHRGANTGELFF.

The chain carries TRBV12-3 or TRBV12-4 and TRBJ1-5. CDR3 length: 15 amino acids. CDR3 in amino acids: CASSLALAGGQPQHF.

The genes are TRBV12-3 or TRBV12-4 and TRBJ1-2; TCRdb names TRBD1, which stays unverified in the absence of DNA. This CDR3 spans 19 amino acids. The CDR3 loop is CASSLAGFRTGATNYGYTF.

The rearrangement uses TRBV12-3 or TRBV12-4 and TRBJ2-1; the D call of TRBD2 rests on TCRdb alone, since no DNA is present to check it. The CDR3 covers 16 residues. CDR3 in amino acids: CASKLFGASNTNEQFF.

The chain joins TRBV7-2 to TRBJ2-7. The CDR3 contains 15 residues. Looked up from germline, CDR1 is SGHTA and CDR2 is FQGNSA. The CDR3 loop is CASSKGQQLSGEQYF.

This chain uses TRBV6-2 or TRBV6-3 with TRBJ1-2; TCRdb selects TRBD1, and the lack of DNA leaves this call unchecked. Germline CDR1 MNHEY, CDR2 SVGEGT. The CDR3 sequence is 15 residues long. The CDR3 here is CASRTGTGWIYGYTF.